The 19 T cell receptor beta chains below come from one sample, sequenced in a study of CD8 T cells in ankylosing spondylitis listed by TCRdb under 2017. Library generation was performed with 5' RACE. The instrument was an Illumina HiSeq 2500. The raw public data were reprocessed by TCRdb itself: fastp quality trimming at Q25, MiXCR clonotype calling, in-frame beta chains only. A single entry per CDR3 protein holds the most common genes and DNA from its merged rows. This sample holds 150,000 or so distinct CDR3 sequences; just over 9.5% were observed only once. Together, the top ten hold about 15% of the sample. The sequenced sample was blood, either unsorted or a sorted T cell fraction (not recorded which). Receptor source: a female donor with ankylosing spondylitis or in good health (not recorded which).

The CDR3 coding sequence is TGCGCCAGCAGCCACTCACAGGGGTTGTCGGGTGGCTACACCTTC. It yields the protein CASSHSQGLSGGYTF. The V and J genes are TRBV4-1 and TRBJ1-2; 7 bases fit TRBD1. This CDR3 region has 15 residues. CDR1 is MGHRA and CDR2 is YSYEKL in the germline V gene. Trimming took 3 bases from V and 7 from J; bases not matched to a gene: 11.

This clonotype was seen a few times. The CDR3 is CATSLGNEQFF. For the CDR3, the DNA is TGTGCCACCTCTTTGGGCAATGAGCAGTTCTTC. The chain joins TRBV24-1 to TRBJ2-1; no firm D call. The CDR3 extends over 11 amino acids. CDR1 KGHDR and CDR2 SFDVKD come from the germline V gene. Trimming pared 9 bases from V and 6 bases from J, leaving 8 bases between.

The chain couples TRBV6-2 or TRBV6-3 to TRBJ2-7, with TRBD1 identical over 10 bases. CDR1 and CDR2 (germline): MNHEY, SVGEGT. The CDR3 is made up of 16 amino acids. Trimming removed 0 bases from V and 2 bases from J; junction bases left unmatched: 4. The CDR3 protein is CASSYSTGTGAYEQYF. The CDR3 region has the DNA TGTGCCAGCAGTTACTCGACTGGGACAGGGGCCTACGAGCAGTACTTC.

This clonotype was counted only a few times. This sequence joins TRBV7-8 and TRBJ2-7, with D possibly TRBD2 on 5 matching bases. Trimming took off 6 bases at V and 4 bases at J, with 13 bases between the two ends. The CDR3 spans 13 residues. Germline V gene data show CDR1 as SGHVS and CDR2 as FQNEAQ. The CDR3 DNA reads as TGTGCCAGCAGTATCGGGAAAGGGTACGAGCAGTACTTC. Translating it yields CASSIGKGYEQYF.

This clonotype was seen more than once but under ten times. The rearrangement links TRBV7-9 to TRBJ2-2, with 8 bases lining up with TRBD2. The CDR3 loop spans 16 amino acids. The germline gives CDR1 SEHNR, CDR2 FQNEAQ (reference sequence). J gave up 6 bases and V 6 bases, and 12 bases lay outside the gene matches. The CDR3, as DNA: TGTGCCAGCAGATTCCCGGGACTAGAGGTTCCCGGGGAGCTGTTTTTT. The encoded protein is CASRFPGLEVPGELFF.

This clonotype was observed a few times. The rearrangement uses TRBV27 and TRBJ2-1; 11 bases map to TRBD1. With 0 bases clipped from V and 9 bases from J, the junction kept 4 bases outside the gene matches. The germline V gene encodes CDR1 MNHEY and CDR2 SMNVEV (reference sequence). The CDR3 consists of 15 residues. This CDR3 reads CASSLSGQGAVEQFF. DNA for the CDR3: TGTGCCAGCAGTTTATCTGGACAGGGGGCGGTTGAGCAGTTCTTC.

The chain links TRBV4-3 to TRBJ2-7; D is unresolved. The CDR3 loop spans 13 amino acids. Germline CDR1 LGHNA, CDR2 YSLEER. The V end was cut by 0 bases, the J end by 3 bases, with 6 bases between. CDR3 DNA: TGCGCCAGCAGCCAAGAGCGCGGCTACGAGCAGTACTTC. Translation: CASSQERGYEQYF.

The genes are TRBV27 and TRBJ1-1; D is possibly TRBD1 (5 bases). Germline V gives CDR1 MNHEY, CDR2 SMNVEV (reference sequence). This CDR3 is built from 16 residues. V was cut by 0 bases and J by 6 bases, with 17 bases left in between. As DNA, the CDR3 is TGTGCCAGCAGTTTATCGTGGTTGGGACCCGAGGCTGAAGCTTTCTTT. Encoded protein: CASSLSWLGPEAEAFF.

The chain has TRBV4-3 and TRBJ1-2; D uncertain. The CDR3 totals 15 residues. Looked up from germline, CDR1 is LGHNA and CDR2 is YSLEER. V lost 4 bases and J 7 bases, leaving 19 bases between the germline ends. CDR3 sequence: CASSPSSSGWAGYTF. The CDR3 nucleotides are TGCGCCAGCAGCCCCTCCTCCTCGGGGTGGGCTGGCTACACCTTC.

This clonotype was observed at least ten times. The J gene is TRBJ2-1, the V gene TRBV20-1; D is perhaps TRBD2 (5 bases). V gave up 3 bases and J gave up 0 bases, with 12 bases separating them. The germline gives CDR1 DFQATT, CDR2 SNEGSKA (reference sequence). This CDR3 is built from 15 residues. The CDR3 loop reads CSARVGSSSYNEQFF. In DNA form, the CDR3 reads TGCAGTGCTAGGGTAGGGAGTAGCTCCTACAATGAGCAGTTCTTC.

V is TRBV5-1 and J is TRBJ2-7, with unresolved D. Germline CDR1 is SGHRS and CDR2 is YFSETQ. The CDR3 loop spans 13 amino acids. Trimming removed 3 bases at V and 9 bases at J, with 16 bases between. The CDR3 nucleotides are TGCGCCAGCAGCTATGGTGAATCTTCGGGGCAGTACTTC. It translates to CASSYGESSGQYF.

This clonotype was observed many times. One junction end disagrees with the germline gene, perhaps due to a read error. The chain has TRBV12-3 or TRBV12-4 and TRBJ2-7, with D possibly called TRBD1 or TRBD2 (5 bases each). The CDR3 runs to 11 residues. CDR3 DNA: TGTGCCAGCAGTCTGGGGGACCATGTAGACTTC. Its translation: CASSLGDHVDF.

The chain employs TRBV15 and TRBJ1-1, with a possible D match to TRBD1 (5 bases). The CDR3 spans 17 residues. CDR1 and CDR2 (germline): LNHNV, YYDKDF (reference sequence). V was clipped by 1 base and J by 3 bases, with 18 bases between them. CDR3 nucleotide sequence: TGTGCCACCAGCAGAGTAATACTTTTCGGGGCGCACACTGAAGCTTTCTTT. This codes for CATSRVILFGAHTEAFF.

The chain recombines TRBV29-1 with TRBJ1-2; D is uncertain. CDR3 length: 11 residues. The germline gives CDR1 SQVTM, CDR2 ANQGSEA. Deletions cut 3 bases from V and 1 base from J, with 3 bases between. The chain's CDR3 is CSVEVNYGYTF. The DNA of the CDR3 is TGCAGCGTTGAGGTTAACTATGGCTACACCTTC.

The chain is built from TRBV19 and TRBJ1-1, with 9 bases that match TRBD1. Unmatched junction bases numbered 5, after V lost 7 bases and J lost 5 bases. Germline V gene lookup returns CDR1 LNHDA and CDR2 SQIVND (reference sequence). The length of the CDR3 is 13 residues. CDR3 protein: CASTTGGWTEAFF. CDR3 coding DNA: TGTGCCAGTACCACAGGGGGCTGGACTGAAGCTTTCTTT.

This clonotype occurred a few times. This rearrangement joins TRBV12-3 or TRBV12-4 to TRBJ2-1, with TRBD2 matching 13 bases. This CDR3 has 16 residues. Trimming at V came to 3 bases and at J to 6 bases, leaving 5 bases not matched to a gene. DNA of the CDR3: TGTGCCAGCAGTTTCCCTACTAGCGGGAGGGGCAATGAGCAGTTCTTC. As protein: CASSFPTSGRGNEQFF.

This clonotype was observed a few times. This sequence joins TRBV11-2 and TRBJ2-1; D ambiguous. CDR1 is SGHAT, CDR2 FQNNGV, per germline. The CDR3 extends over 12 amino acids. Trimming cost V 2 bases and J 10 bases, with 9 bases left between them. The CDR3 loop reads CASSLLALEQFF. CDR3 in DNA: TGTGCCAGCAGCTTACTTGCCCTAGAGCAGTTCTTC.

This chain uses TRBV3-1 with TRBJ2-7, with 7 bases lining up with TRBD1. The germline V gene has CDR1 LGHDT and CDR2 YNNKEL (reference sequence). The V gene end was trimmed by 4 bases and the J gene end by 2 bases; junction bases not matched to a gene: 5. This CDR3 is 14 amino acids long. The CDR3 region is CASSPGTVAYEQYF. CDR3 DNA: TGTGCCAGCAGCCCCGGGACAGTTGCCTACGAGCAGTACTTC.

This clonotype was picked up many times. The J gene is TRBJ1-1, the V gene TRBV12-3 or TRBV12-4; D unresolved. Between the trimmed V and J ends, which lost 7 bases and 7 bases, there was a span of 7 bases. CDR3 size: 10 residues. This CDR3 is CASIGSEAFF. CDR3 coding DNA: TGTGCCAGCATCGGGAGTGAAGCTTTCTTT.